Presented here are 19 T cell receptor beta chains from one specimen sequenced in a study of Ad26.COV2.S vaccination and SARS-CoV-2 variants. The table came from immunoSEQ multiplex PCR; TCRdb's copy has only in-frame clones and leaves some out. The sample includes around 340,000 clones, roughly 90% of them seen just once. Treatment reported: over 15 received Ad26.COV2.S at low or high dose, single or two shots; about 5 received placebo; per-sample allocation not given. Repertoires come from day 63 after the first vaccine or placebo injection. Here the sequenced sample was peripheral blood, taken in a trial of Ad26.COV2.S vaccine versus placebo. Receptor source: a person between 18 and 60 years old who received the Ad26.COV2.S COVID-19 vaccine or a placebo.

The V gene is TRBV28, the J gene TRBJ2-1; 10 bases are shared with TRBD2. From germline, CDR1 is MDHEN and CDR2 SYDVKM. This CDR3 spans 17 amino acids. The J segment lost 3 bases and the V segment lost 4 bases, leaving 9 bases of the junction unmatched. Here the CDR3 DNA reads TGTGCCAGCAGTTCAGCCGCTAGCGGGAGCTTCTACAATGAGCAGTTCTTC. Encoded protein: CASSSAASGSFYNEQFF.

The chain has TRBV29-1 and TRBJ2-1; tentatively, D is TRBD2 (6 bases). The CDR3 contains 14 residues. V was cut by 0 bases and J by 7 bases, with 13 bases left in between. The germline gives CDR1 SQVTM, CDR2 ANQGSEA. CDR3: CSVEDAGLGNEQFF. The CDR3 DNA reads TGCAGCGTTGAAGATGCGGGGCTGGGGAATGAGCAGTTCTTC.

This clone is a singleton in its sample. The CDR3 region has the DNA TGTGCCAGCAGCTTTGTAAAGGGGGCTCACACCGGGGAGCTGTTTTTT. This gives the protein CASSFVKGAHTGELFF. The chain has TRBV11-1 and TRBJ2-2; the match to TRBD1 covers 7 bases. The trim removed 3 bases at V and 3 bases at J, leaving 7 bases unmatched. This CDR3 is 16 amino acids long. The germline V gene has CDR1 SGHAT and CDR2 FQDESV (reference sequence).

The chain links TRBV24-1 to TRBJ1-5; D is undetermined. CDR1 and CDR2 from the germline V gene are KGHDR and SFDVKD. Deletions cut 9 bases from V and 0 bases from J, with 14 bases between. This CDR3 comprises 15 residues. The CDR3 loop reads CATPSGGYSNQPQHF. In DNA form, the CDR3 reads TGTGCCACCCCGTCGGGTGGTTATAGCAATCAGCCCCAGCATTTT.

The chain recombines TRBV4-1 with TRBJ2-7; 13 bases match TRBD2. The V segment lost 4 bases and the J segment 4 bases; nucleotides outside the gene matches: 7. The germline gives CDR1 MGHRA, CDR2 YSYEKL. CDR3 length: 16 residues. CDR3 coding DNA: TGCGCCAGCAGCCCAACTAGCGGGAGGGCCGAATACGAGCAGTACTTC. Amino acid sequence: CASSPTSGRAEYEQYF.

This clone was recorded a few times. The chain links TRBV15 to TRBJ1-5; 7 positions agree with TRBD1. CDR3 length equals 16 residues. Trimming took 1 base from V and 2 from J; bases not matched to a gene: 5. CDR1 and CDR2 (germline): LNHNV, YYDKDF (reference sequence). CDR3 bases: TGTGCCACCAGCAGAGGTACAGGGGTTGGCAATCAGCCCCAGCATTTT. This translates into CATSRGTGVGNQPQHF.

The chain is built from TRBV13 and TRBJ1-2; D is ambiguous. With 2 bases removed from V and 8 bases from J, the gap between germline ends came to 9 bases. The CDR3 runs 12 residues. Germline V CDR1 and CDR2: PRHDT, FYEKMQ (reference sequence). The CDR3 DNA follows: TGTGCCAGCAGCTTAATCGGTGGAGGCTACACCTTC. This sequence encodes CASSLIGGGYTF.

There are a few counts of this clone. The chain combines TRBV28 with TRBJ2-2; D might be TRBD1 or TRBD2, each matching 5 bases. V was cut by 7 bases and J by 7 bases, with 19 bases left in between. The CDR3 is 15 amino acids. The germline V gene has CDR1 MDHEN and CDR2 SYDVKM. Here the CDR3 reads CASKRGPLEGGELFF. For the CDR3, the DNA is TGTGCCAGCAAACGGGGACCCCTTGAAGGCGGGGAGCTGTTTTTT. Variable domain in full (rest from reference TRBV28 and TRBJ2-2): DVKVTQSSRYLVKRTGEKVFLECVQDMDHENMFWYRQDPGLGLRLIYFSYDVKMKEKGDIPEGYSVSREKKERFSLILESASTNQTSMYLCASKRGPLEGGELFFGEGSRLTVL.

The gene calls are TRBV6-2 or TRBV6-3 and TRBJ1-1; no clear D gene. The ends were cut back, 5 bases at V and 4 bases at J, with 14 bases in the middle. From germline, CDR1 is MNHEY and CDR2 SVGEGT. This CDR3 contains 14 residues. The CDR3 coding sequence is TGTGCCAGCAGTCAAACCTACGAACTCACTGAAGCTTTCTTT. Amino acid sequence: CASSQTYELTEAFF.

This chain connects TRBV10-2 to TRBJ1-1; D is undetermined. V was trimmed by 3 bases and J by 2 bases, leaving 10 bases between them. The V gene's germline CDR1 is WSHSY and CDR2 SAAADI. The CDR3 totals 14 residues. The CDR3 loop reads CASSDSVANTEAFF. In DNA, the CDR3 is TGCGCCAGCAGTGATTCGGTAGCCAACACTGAAGCTTTCTTT.

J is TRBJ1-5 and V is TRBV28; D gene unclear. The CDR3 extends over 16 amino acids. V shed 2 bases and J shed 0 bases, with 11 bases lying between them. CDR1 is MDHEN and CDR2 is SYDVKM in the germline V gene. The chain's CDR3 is CASSLLQYYSNQPQHF. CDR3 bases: TGTGCCAGCAGTTTACTACAGTACTATAGCAATCAGCCCCAGCATTTT.

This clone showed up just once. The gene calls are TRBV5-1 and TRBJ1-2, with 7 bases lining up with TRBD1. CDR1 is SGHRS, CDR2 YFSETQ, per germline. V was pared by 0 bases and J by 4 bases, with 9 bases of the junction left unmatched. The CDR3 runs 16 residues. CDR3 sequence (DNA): TGCGCCAGCAGCTTGGCCCGGGACAGAGCTCTCTATGGCTACACCTTC. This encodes CASSLARDRALYGYTF.

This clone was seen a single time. The CDR3 bases are TGTGCCAGCAGCGTAGACGGGAAGGGAACCGACGAGCAGTACTTC. This translates into CASSVDGKGTDEQYF. The chain employs TRBV9 and TRBJ2-7; D may be TRBD2 (5 bases). This CDR3 is built from 15 residues. CDR1 and CDR2 (germline): SGDLS, YYNGEE. V dropped 0 bases and J dropped 5 bases, with 15 bases sitting between them.

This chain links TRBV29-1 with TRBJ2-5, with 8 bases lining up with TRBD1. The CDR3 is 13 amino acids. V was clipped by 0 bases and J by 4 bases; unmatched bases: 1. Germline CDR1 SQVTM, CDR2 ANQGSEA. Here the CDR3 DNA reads TGCAGCGTTGAAGAAGACAGGGGAGAGACCCAGTACTTC. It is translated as CSVEEDRGETQYF. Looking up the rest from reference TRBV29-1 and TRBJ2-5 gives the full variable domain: SAVISQKPSRDICQRGTSLTIQCQVDSQVTMMFWYRQQPGQSLTLIATANQGSEATYESGFVIDKFPISRPNLTFSTLTVSNMSPEDSSIYLCSVEEDRGETQYFGPGTRLLVL.

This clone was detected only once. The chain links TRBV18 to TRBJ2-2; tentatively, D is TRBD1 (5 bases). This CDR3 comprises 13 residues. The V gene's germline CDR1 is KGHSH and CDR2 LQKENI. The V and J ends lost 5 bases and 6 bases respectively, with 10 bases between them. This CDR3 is CASSDNRSGELFF. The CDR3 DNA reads TGTGCCAGCTCAGACAACAGGTCCGGGGAGCTGTTTTTT.

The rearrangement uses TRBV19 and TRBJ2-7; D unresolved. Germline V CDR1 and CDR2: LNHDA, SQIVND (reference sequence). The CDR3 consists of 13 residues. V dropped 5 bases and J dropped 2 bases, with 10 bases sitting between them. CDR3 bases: TGTGCCAGTAGTCCCACCCTTACCTACGAGCAGTACTTC. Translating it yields CASSPTLTYEQYF.

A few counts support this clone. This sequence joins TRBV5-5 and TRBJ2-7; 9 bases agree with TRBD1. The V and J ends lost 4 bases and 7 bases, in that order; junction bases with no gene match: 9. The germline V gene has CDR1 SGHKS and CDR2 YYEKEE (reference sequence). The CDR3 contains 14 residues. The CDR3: CASSLGQGRTEQYF. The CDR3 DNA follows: TGTGCCAGCAGCCTCGGACAGGGGAGGACGGAGCAGTACTTC.

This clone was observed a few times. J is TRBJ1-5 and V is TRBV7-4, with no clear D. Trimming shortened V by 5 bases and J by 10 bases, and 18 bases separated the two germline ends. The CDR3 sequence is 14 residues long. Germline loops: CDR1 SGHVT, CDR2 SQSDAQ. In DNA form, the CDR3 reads TGTGCCAGCAGCCCACCAAAGCCGGGGAGACCCCAGCATTTT. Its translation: CASSPPKPGRPQHF. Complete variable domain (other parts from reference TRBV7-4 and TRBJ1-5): GAGVSQSPRYKVAKRGRDVALRCDSISGHVTLYWYRQTLGQGSEVLTYSQSDAQRDKSGRPSGRFSAERPERSVSTLKIQRTEQGDSAVYLCASSPPKPGRPQHFGDGTRLSIL.

This CDR3 is CASSSGTGLTTNEKLFF. The CDR3 nucleotides read TGTGCCAGCAGCTCCGGGACAGGCCTAACAACTAATGAAAAACTGTTTTTT. The genes are TRBV5-8 and TRBJ1-4; 8 bases are shared with TRBD1. This CDR3 contains 17 residues. With V trimmed by 3 bases and J by 0 bases, 7 bases remained unmatched. CDR1 SGHTS and CDR2 YDEGEE come from the germline V gene.